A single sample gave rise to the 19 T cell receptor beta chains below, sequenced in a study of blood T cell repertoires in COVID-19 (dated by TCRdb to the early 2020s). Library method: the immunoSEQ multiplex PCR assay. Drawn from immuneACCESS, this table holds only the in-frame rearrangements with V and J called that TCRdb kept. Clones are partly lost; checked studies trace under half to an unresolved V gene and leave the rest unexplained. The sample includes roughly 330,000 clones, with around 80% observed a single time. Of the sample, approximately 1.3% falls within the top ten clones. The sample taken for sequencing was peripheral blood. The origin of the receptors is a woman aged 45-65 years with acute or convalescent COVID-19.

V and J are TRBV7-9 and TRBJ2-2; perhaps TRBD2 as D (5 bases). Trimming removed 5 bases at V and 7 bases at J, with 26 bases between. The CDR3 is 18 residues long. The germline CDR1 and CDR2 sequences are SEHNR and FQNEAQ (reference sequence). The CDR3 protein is CASSTNNLERARVGELFF. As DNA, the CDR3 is TGTGCCAGCAGCACGAATAATTTAGAGAGGGCAAGAGTCGGGGAGCTGTTTTTT.

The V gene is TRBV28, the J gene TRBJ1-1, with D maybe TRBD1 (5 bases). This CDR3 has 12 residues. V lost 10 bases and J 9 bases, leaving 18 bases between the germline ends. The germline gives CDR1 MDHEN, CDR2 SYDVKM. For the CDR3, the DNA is TGTGCCATCGGGGGGTACGAAAAGCAAGCTTTCTTT. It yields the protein CAIGGYEKQAFF.

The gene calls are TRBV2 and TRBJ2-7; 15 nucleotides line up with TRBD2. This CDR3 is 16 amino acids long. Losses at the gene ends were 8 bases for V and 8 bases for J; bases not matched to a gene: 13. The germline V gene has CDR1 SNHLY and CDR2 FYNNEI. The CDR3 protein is CASARPRTSGREKQYF. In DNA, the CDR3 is TGTGCCAGCGCTCGCCCAAGGACTAGCGGGAGGGAAAAGCAGTACTTC.

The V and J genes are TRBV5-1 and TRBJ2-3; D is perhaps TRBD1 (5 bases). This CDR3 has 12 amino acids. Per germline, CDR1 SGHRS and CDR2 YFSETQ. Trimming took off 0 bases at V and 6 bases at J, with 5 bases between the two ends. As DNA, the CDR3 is TGCGCCAGCAGCTTGGAGGGGGATACGCAGTATTTT. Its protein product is CASSLEGDTQYF.

This CDR3 is CASTQGQNTEAFF. The CDR3 nucleotides read TGTGCCAGCACCCAGGGCCAGAACACTGAAGCTTTCTTT. The J gene is TRBJ1-1, the V gene TRBV6-5, with D perhaps TRBD1 (5 bases). V lost 7 bases to trimming and J lost 1 base, with 10 bases between them. From germline, CDR1 is MNHEY and CDR2 SVGAGI. This CDR3 has 13 residues.

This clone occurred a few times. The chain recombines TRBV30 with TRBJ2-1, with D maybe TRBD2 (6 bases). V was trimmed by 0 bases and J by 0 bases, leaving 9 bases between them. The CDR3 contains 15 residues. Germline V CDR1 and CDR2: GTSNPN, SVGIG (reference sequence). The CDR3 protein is CAWSVSGFSYNEQFF. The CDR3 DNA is TGTGCCTGGAGTGTCAGCGGGTTCTCCTACAATGAGCAGTTCTTC. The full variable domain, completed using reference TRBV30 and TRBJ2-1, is SQTIHQWPATLVQPVGSPLSLECTVEGTSNPNLYWYRQAAGRGLQLLFYSVGIGQISSEVPQNLSASRPQDRQFILSSKKLLLSDSGFYLCAWSVSGFSYNEQFFGPGTRLTVL.

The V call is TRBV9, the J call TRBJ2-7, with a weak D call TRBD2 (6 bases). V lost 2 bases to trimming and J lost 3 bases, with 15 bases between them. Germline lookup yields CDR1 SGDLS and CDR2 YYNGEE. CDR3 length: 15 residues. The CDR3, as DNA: TGTGCCAGCAGCGTCCGGTGGGGGGTTGGCTACGAGCAGTACTTC. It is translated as CASSVRWGVGYEQYF.

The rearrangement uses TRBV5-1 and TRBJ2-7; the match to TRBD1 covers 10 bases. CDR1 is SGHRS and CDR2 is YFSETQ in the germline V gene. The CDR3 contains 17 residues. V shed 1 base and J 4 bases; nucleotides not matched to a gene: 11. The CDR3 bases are TGCGCCAGCAGCTTGAGGTCATTGGGACAGGGGCGGTACGAGCAGTACTTC. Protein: CASSLRSLGQGRYEQYF.

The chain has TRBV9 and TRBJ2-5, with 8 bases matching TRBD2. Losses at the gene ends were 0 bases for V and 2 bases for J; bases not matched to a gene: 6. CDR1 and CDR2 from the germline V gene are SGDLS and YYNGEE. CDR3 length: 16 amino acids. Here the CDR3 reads CASSVGTGGLQETQYF. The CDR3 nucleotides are TGTGCCAGCAGCGTAGGAACGGGGGGGCTTCAAGAGACCCAGTACTTC. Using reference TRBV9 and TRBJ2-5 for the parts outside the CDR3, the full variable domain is DSGVTQTPKHLITATGQRVTLRCSPRSGDLSVYWYQQSLDQGLQFLIQYYNGEERAKGNILERFSAQQFPDLHSELNLSSLELGDSALYFCASSVGTGGLQETQYFGPGTRLLVL.

The CDR3: CAILNGTGNTEAFF. The CDR3 DNA reads as TGTGCCATTTTAAACGGGACTGGGAACACTGAAGCTTTCTTT. The chain links TRBV6-5 to TRBJ1-1; tentatively, D is TRBD1 (5 bases). Germline V lookup: CDR1 MNHEY, CDR2 SVGAGI. V lost 10 bases to trimming and J lost 1 base, with 16 bases between them. This CDR3 comprises 14 residues.

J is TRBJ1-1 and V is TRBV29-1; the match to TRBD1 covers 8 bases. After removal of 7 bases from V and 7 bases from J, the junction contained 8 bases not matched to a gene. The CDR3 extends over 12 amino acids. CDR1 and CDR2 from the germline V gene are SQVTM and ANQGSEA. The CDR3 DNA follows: TGCAGCGCCGACAGGGGATCATTTGAAGCTTTCTTT. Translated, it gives CSADRGSFEAFF.

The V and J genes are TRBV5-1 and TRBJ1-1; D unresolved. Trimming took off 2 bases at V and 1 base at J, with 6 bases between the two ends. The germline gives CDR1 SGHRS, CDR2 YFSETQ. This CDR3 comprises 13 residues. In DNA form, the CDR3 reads TGCGCCAGCAGCTTTTTAGCGAACACTGAAGCTTTCTTT. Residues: CASSFLANTEAFF. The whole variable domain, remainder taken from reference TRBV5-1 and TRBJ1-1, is KAGVTQTPRYLIKTRGQQVTLSCSPISGHRSVSWYQQTPGQGLQFLFEYFSETQRNKGNFPGRFSGRQFSNSRSEMNVSTLELGDSALYLCASSFLANTEAFFGQGTRLTVV.

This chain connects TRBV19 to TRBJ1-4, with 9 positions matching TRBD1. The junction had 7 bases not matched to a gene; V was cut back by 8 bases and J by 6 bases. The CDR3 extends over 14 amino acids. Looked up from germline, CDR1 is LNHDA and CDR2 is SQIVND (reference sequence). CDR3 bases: TGTGCCAGTCGACTTAGACAGGGGGATGAAAAACTGTTTTTT. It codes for CASRLRQGDEKLFF.

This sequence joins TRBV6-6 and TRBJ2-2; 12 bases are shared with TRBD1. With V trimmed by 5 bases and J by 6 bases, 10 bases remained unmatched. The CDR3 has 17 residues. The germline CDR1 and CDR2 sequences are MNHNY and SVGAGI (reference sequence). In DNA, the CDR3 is TGTGCCAGCAGTCTAGACGGGACAGGGGGCCTCGCCGGGGAGCTGTTTTTT. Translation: CASSLDGTGGLAGELFF.

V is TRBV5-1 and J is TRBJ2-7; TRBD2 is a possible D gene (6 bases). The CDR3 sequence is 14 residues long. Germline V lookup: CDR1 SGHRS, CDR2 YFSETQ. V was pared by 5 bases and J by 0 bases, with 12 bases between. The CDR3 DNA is TGCGCCAGCAGGCCTGGAGGGAACTCCTACGAGCAGTACTTC. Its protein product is CASRPGGNSYEQYF.

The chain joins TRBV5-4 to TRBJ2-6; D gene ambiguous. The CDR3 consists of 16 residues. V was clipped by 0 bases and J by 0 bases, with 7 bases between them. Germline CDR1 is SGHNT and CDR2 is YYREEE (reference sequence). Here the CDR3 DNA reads TGTGCCAGCAGCTTGGTCAGGTCCTCTGGGGCCAACGTCCTGACTTTC. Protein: CASSLVRSSGANVLTF.

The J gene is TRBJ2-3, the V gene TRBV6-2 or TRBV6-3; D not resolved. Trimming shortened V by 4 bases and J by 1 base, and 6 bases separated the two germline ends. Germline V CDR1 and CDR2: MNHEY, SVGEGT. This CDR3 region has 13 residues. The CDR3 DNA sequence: TGTGCCAGCAGTTCCGCGGGCACAGATACGCAGTATTTT. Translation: CASSSAGTDTQYF.

The CDR3 bases are TGTGCCAGCAGCCCTCGCGGGTCCTCTGGGGCCAACGTCCTGACTTTC. The encoded protein is CASSPRGSSGANVLTF. V and J are TRBV5-4 and TRBJ2-6; D possibly corresponds to TRBD2 (5 bases). From germline, CDR1 is SGHNT and CDR2 YYREEE (reference sequence). The CDR3 runs 16 residues. V was trimmed by 4 bases and J by 0 bases, leaving 11 bases between them.

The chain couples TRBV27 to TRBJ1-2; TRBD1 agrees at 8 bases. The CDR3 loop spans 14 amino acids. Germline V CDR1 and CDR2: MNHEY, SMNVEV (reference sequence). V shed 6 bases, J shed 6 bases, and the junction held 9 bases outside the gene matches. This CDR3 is CASSQNRGNHGYTF. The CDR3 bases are TGTGCCAGCAGCCAAAACAGGGGGAATCATGGCTACACCTTC.